This T cell receptor (beta chain) appears in the sequencing data of a study of identical twins. This clonotype appeared a few times. The CDR3 extends over 12 amino acids. The V and J ends lost 2 bases and 6 bases respectively, with 5 bases between them. TCRdb used MiXCR to reprocess the 5' RACE reads, holding one entry per CDR3 protein. The sample has 450,000 or so distinct CDR3 sequences, 11% to 15% seen once. These same records also appear under a second study, on yellow fever vaccine responses in identical twins. That paper states: Twins' vaccine T cell response reportedly gave the appearance of partial convergence and partial personalization.

This TCR derives from a woman aged 18-30 years in good health. The V gene is TRBV12-3 or TRBV12-4, the J gene TRBJ2-1; D not resolved. The sequencing input was CD4+ T cells sorted from blood. This CDR3 reads CASSLTTNEQFF. The CDR3 DNA reads as TGTGCCAGCAGTTTAACCACCAATGAGCAGTTCTTC.